One sample yielded the 18 T cell receptor beta chains listed below, sequenced in a study of T cells in Graves' hyperthyroidism and ophthalmopathy. Researchers took RNA transcripts and amplified the TCR beta CDR3 regions from them. First-round RT-PCR with HTBI primers amplified the TCR CDR3 region. A single record per CDR3 protein comes from TCRdb applying MiXCR to the multiplex PCR reads. The sample lists around 300,000 distinct CDR3 sequences; over 12% were seen once. Sequencing input: blood. The receptors derive from a woman aged 45-65 years with Graves' hyperthyroidism that later progressed to Graves' ophthalmopathy.

This clonotype was detected ten times or more. The rearrangement joins TRBV11-1 to TRBJ1-1; D remains unclear. The CDR3 contains 13 residues. V was trimmed by 3 bases and J by 3 bases, leaving 8 bases between them. CDR1 SGHAT and CDR2 FQDESV come from the germline V gene (reference sequence). The CDR3 DNA reads as TGTGCCAGCAGCTTTGCCACATACACTGAAGCTTTCTTT. Protein product: CASSFATYTEAFF. Full variable domain (rest looked up from reference TRBV11-1 and TRBJ1-1): EAEVAQSPRYKITEKSQAVAFWCDPISGHATLYWYRQILGQGPELLVQFQDESVVDDSQLPKDRFSAERLKGVDSTLKIQPAELGDSAMYLCASSFATYTEAFFGQGTRLTVV.

This clonotype occurred many times. The V and J genes are TRBV30 and TRBJ1-1; D is perhaps TRBD1 (5 bases). Germline CDR1 is GTSNPN and CDR2 is SVGIG (reference sequence). The V end lost 2 bases, the J end lost 6 bases, and 10 bases lay between the germline ends. The CDR3 contains 12 residues. CDR3 in DNA: TGTGCCTGGAGTCCCAGACAGCCTGAAGCTTTCTTT. It translates to CAWSPRQPEAFF.

This clonotype was found many times. The chain joins TRBV28 to TRBJ1-2; TRBD1 might be the D (6 bases). The V and J ends lost 3 bases and 3 bases respectively, with 8 bases between them. CDR1 and CDR2 from the germline V gene are MDHEN and SYDVKM. CDR3 size: 13 residues. CDR3 amino acids: CASSFGQHYGYTF. The CDR3 DNA is TGTGCCAGCAGTTTTGGACAGCACTATGGCTACACCTTC.

V usage is TRBV7-3 and J usage is TRBJ2-7; D gene uncertain. In germline, CDR1 is SGHTA, CDR2 FQGTGA. V shed 1 base and J shed 2 bases, with 6 bases lying between them. The CDR3 length is 13 residues. The chain's CDR3 is CASSLSPPYEQYF. The CDR3 DNA reads TGTGCCAGCAGCTTAAGTCCACCCTACGAGCAGTACTTC.

This clonotype has ten or more counts. One end of the junction does not line up with germline, which may come from a read error. CDR3 sequence reads: CASSLAGQQETQYF. As DNA, the CDR3 is TGCGCCAGCAGCTTGGCCGGCCAGCAAGAGACCCAGTACTTC. J is TRBJ2-5 and V is TRBV5-4; no clear D gene. Germline CDR1 SGHNT, CDR2 YYREEE (reference sequence). The CDR3 is 14 residues long.

The chain carries TRBV6-1 and TRBJ2-7, with D hard to call. This CDR3 is built from 12 residues. Trimming took off 6 bases at V and 2 bases at J, with 8 bases between the two ends. The germline CDR1 and CDR2 sequences are MNHNS and SASEGT. DNA of the CDR3: TGTGCCAGCAGGATCCACCCCTACGAGCAGTACTTC. This sequence encodes CASRIHPYEQYF.

The chain recombines TRBV11-3 with TRBJ2-2; 15 bases are a match to TRBD2. Germline values: CDR1 SGHNT, CDR2 YENEEA. V shed 1 base and J 4 bases; nucleotides not matched to a gene: 13. This CDR3 comprises 21 residues. The CDR3 loop reads CASSLARSRTSGRAATGELFF. The DNA of the CDR3 is TGTGCCAGCAGCTTAGCCAGATCGCGGACTAGCGGGAGGGCCGCCACCGGGGAGCTGTTTTTT.

This clonotype has a count of ten or more. This chain links TRBV28 with TRBJ2-3, with D possibly matching TRBD1 (5 bases). Trimming removed 3 bases from V and 4 bases from J, with 14 bases in between. The CDR3 loop spans 15 amino acids. Germline V gives CDR1 MDHEN, CDR2 SYDVKM. In DNA form, the CDR3 reads TGTGCCAGCAGTTTCGAACTACCCAGGGCAGATACGCAGTATTTT. This gives the protein CASSFELPRADTQYF.

This chain links TRBV7-9 with TRBJ2-1; D gene uncertain. V was pared by 2 bases and J by 7 bases, with 12 bases between. CDR1 is SEHNR and CDR2 is FQNEAQ in the germline V gene (reference sequence). The CDR3 is 14 residues long. In DNA, the CDR3 is TGTGCCAGCAGCTTAACTGGGAATAGGAATGAGCAGTTCTTC. Protein: CASSLTGNRNEQFF.

This clonotype has ten or more counts. DNA for the CDR3: TGTGCCAGCAGCACCCAGGACTCGAGTGGCTACACCTTC. Its translation: CASSTQDSSGYTF. The chain carries TRBV13 and TRBJ1-2; D is unresolved. Trimming removed 5 bases from V and 7 bases from J, with 14 bases in between. The germline V gene has CDR1 PRHDT and CDR2 FYEKMQ (reference sequence). This CDR3 comprises 13 residues. Together with reference TRBV13 and TRBJ1-2, the CDR3 gives the full variable domain: AAGVIQSPRHLIKEKRETATLKCYPIPRHDTVYWYQQGPGQDPQFLISFYEKMQSDKGSIPDRFSAQQFSDYHSELNMSSLELGDSALYFCASSTQDSSGYTFGSGTRLTVV.

This clonotype was recorded once. The chain combines TRBV24-1 with TRBJ2-3; 10 bases line up with TRBD2. Germline-derived CDR1 and CDR2 are KGHDR and SFDVKD. The V and J ends lost 2 bases and 5 bases, in that order; junction bases with no gene match: 6. The length of the CDR3 is 16 residues. CDR3 loop: CATSDSRAGGIDTQYF. The CDR3 region has the DNA TGTGCCACCAGTGATTCCCGAGCGGGAGGGATAGATACGCAGTATTTT.

This clonotype was seen a few times. The V gene is TRBV24-1, the J gene TRBJ2-6; possible D gene TRBD1, 6 bases. This CDR3 is built from 18 residues. The V and J ends lost 3 bases and 0 bases respectively, with 14 bases between them. Germline CDR1 KGHDR, CDR2 SFDVKD. The CDR3 protein is CATSDAGTSVSGANVLTF. In DNA form, the CDR3 reads TGTGCCACCAGTGATGCCGGGACATCCGTCTCTGGGGCCAACGTCCTGACTTTC.

This clonotype was found many times. The chain employs TRBV5-1 and TRBJ1-5, with D unclear. The length of the CDR3 is 13 residues. With 4 bases removed from V and 7 bases from J, the gap between germline ends came to 12 bases. Germline CDR1 reads SGHRS; CDR2 reads YFSETQ. The CDR3: CASSKDWKQPQHF. As DNA, the CDR3 is TGCGCCAGCAGCAAGGACTGGAAGCAGCCCCAGCATTTT.

The chain links TRBV15 to TRBJ2-2; D perhaps matches TRBD1 (5 bases). Trimming removed 1 base at V and 0 bases at J, with 9 bases between. The CDR3 length is 16 residues. From germline, CDR1 is LNHNV and CDR2 YYDKDF (reference sequence). The CDR3 nucleotides read TGTGCCACCAGCAGAGGACAGCCCCCGAACACCGGGGAGCTGTTTTTT. It specifies CATSRGQPPNTGELFF.

The chain carries TRBV24-1 and TRBJ1-2, with 9 bases lining up with TRBD1. V gave up 1 base and J gave up 13 bases; unmatched junction bases: 6. The CDR3 consists of 13 residues. CDR1 is KGHDR and CDR2 is SFDVKD in the germline V gene. CDR3 amino acids: CATSDFSGTGPTF. CDR3 nucleotides: TGTGCCACCAGTGATTTTTCTGGGACAGGGCCCACCTTC.

This clonotype was found many times. This chain uses TRBV19 with TRBJ2-7, with 9 bases that match TRBD1. The V segment lost 7 bases and the J segment 1 base; nucleotides outside the gene matches: 5. Germline CDR1 LNHDA, CDR2 SQIVND (reference sequence). The CDR3 extends over 14 amino acids. CDR3 in amino acids: CASTQTGGSYEQYF. CDR3 coding DNA: TGTGCCAGTACCCAGACAGGGGGGTCCTACGAGCAGTACTTC.

This clonotype was detected ten times or more. The V gene is TRBV28, the J gene TRBJ2-7; a possible D gene is TRBD2 (6 bases). The length of the CDR3 is 13 residues. V gave up 10 bases and J gave up 3 bases, with 16 bases separating them. CDR1 MDHEN and CDR2 SYDVKM come from the germline V gene. In DNA form, the CDR3 reads TGTGCCACAGGAGGAGGGTCCTTCTACGAGCAGTACTTC. Translating it yields CATGGGSFYEQYF.

This clonotype came up many times. This rearrangement joins TRBV6-1 to TRBJ2-7, with 10 bases identical to TRBD2. The V gene end was trimmed by 8 bases and the J gene end by 4 bases; junction bases not matched to a gene: 11. CDR1 and CDR2 from the germline V gene are MNHNS and SASEGT. The CDR3 length is 15 residues. The CDR3 region is CASSETGLALYEQYF. The CDR3 DNA is TGTGCCAGCTCTGAAACGGGACTAGCGCTTTACGAGCAGTACTTC.